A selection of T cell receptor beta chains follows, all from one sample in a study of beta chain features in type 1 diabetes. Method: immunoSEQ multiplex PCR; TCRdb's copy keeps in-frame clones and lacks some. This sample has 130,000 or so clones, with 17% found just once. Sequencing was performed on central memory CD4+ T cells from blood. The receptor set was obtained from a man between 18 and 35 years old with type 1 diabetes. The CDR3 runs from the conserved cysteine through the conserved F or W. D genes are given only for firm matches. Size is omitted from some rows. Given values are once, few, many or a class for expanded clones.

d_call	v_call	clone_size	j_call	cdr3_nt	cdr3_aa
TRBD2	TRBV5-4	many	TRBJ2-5	TGTGCCAGCACTCGACTAGCGGAGACGGGGGAGACCCAGTACTTC	CASTRLAETGETQYF
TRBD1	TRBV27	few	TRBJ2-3	TGTGCCAGCAGTACAACCCGACAGGGTACAGATACGCAGTATTTT	CASSTTRQGTDTQYF
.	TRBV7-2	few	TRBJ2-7	TGTGCCAGCAGCTTCATGTACGAGCAGTACTTC	CASSFMYEQYF
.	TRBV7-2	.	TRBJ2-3	TGTGCCAGCAGCGAGCTCACAGATACGCAGTATTTT	CASSELTDTQYF
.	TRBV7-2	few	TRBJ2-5	TGTGCCAGCAGCTCAAGATTAGATGTTGAGACCCAGTACTTC	CASSSRLDVETQYF
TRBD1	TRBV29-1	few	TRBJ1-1	TGCAGCGTTTATGCGACAGGGCCGAACACTGAAGCTTTCTTT	CSVYATGPNTEAFF
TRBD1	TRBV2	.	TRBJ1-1	TGTGCCAGCAGACCACAGGGGTGGGGCACTGAAGCTTTCTTT	CASRPQGWGTEAFF
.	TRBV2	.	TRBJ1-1	TGTGCCAGCAGTGAAATGAGCAGGGGAGCTTTCTTT	CASSEMSRGAFF
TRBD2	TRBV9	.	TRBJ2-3	TGTGCCAGCAGCGTAGATTGGGGGGGAGATACGCAGTATTTT	CASSVDWGGDTQYF
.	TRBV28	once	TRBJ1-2	TGTGCCAGCAGCTCTAACATGGGCCAACCCTATGGCTACACCTTC	CASSSNMGQPYGYTF
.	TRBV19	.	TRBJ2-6	TGTGCCAGTAGTCCACAGAGCTCTGGGGCCAACGTCCTGACTTTC	CASSPQSSGANVLTF
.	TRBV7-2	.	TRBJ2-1	TGTGCCAGCAGCTTGTTTATGGGGGACTCCTACAATGAGCAGTTCTTC	CASSLFMGDSYNEQFF
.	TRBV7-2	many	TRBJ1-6	TGTGCCAGCAGCTTAGATTTCGATTCACCCCTCCACTTT	CASSLDFDSPLHF
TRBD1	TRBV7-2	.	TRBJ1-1	TGTGCCAGCAGCTCTTGGACAGGGGGATATGAAGCTTTCTTT	CASSSWTGGYEAFF
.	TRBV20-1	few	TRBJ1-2	TGCAGTGCTAGAGACTATGGCTACACCTTC	CSARDYGYTF
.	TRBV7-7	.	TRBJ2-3	TGTGCTAGCAGCTTAACGGCTGTGAGGGCAGATACGCAGTATTTT	CASSLTAVRADTQYF
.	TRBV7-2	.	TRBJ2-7	TGTGCCAGCAGTCAACAGAACTACGAGCAGTACTTC	CASSQQNYEQYF
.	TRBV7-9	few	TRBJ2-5	TGTGCCAGCAGCCCGGGACTGACTCAAGAGACCCAGTACTTC	CASSPGLTQETQYF
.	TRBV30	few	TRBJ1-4	TGTGCCTCCCTCTACAGGGAAAATGAAAAACTGTTTTTT	CASLYRENEKLFF
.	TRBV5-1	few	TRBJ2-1	TGCGCCAGCAGCTTACGACAGCCCGACTACAATGAGCAGTTCTTC	CASSLRQPDYNEQFF
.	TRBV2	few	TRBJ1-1	TGTGCCAGCAAGGTGGGCAGGGTTGAAGCTTTCTTT	CASKVGRVEAFF
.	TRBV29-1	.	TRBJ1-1	TGCAGCGTTCAGGGGGAAGCTTTCTTT	CSVQGEAFF
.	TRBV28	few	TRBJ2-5	TGTGCCAGCAGTTTAGTCGGGGCAACACAAGAGACCCAGTACTTC	CASSLVGATQETQYF
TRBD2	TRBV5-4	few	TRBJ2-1	TGTGCCAGCAGCTTCCGGACTAGCGGGCACGATGAGCAGTTCTTC	CASSFRTSGHDEQFF
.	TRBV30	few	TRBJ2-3	TGTGCCTGGAGTCAACGGGGCGGGCGTGCAGATACGCAGTATTTT	CAWSQRGGRADTQYF
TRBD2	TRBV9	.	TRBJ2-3	TGTGCCAGCAGCGGCGCGGGGGGCCGCACAGATACGCAGTATTTT	CASSGAGGRTDTQYF
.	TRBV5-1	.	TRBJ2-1	TGCGCCAGCAGCGGCACGGGAGTCTACAATGAGCAGTTCTTC	CASSGTGVYNEQFF
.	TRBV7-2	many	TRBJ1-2	TGTGCCAGCAGCTTAGCAATGGATGGCTACACCTTC	CASSLAMDGYTF
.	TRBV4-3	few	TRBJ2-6	TGCGCCAGCAGCCGAGAGACAGTCGAAATGCATGGGGCCAACGTCCTGACTTTC	CASSRETVEMHGANVLTF
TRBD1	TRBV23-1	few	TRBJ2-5	TGCGCCAGCACGAACGCCGGGACAGGGGTCAGAGAGACCCAGTACTTC	CASTNAGTGVRETQYF
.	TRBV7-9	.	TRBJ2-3	TGTGCCAGCAGCTTGGACGTTAGCACAGATACGCAGTATTTT	CASSLDVSTDTQYF
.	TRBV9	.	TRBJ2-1	TGTGCCAGTACATCCCTGAATTACAATGAGCAGTTCTTC	CASTSLNYNEQFF
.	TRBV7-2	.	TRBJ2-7	TGTGCCAGCAGCTTAAATGACGGCTACGAGCAGTACTTC	CASSLNDGYEQYF
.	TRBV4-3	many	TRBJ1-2	TGCGCCAGCAGCCAAGAATTTGCCCGACTCCGTGATCGTCGCTACACCTTC	CASSQEFARLRDRRYTF
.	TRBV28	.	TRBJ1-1	TGTGCCAGTGGGACGGTGAACACTGAAGCTTTCTTT	CASGTVNTEAFF
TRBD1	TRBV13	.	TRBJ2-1	TGTGCCAGCAGCCCATTCAGGCGGACAGGGGGCGGAAATGAGCAGTTCTTC	CASSPFRRTGGGNEQFF
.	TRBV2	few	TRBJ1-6	TGTGCCAGCCGGACGGAAGGGGGTTCACCCCTCCACTTT	CASRTEGGSPLHF
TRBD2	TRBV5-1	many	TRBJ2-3	TGCGCCAGCAGCTGGCGGGAGTCTAGCACAGATACGCAGTATTTT	CASSWRESSTDTQYF
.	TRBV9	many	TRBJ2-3	TGTGCCAGCAGCGTGAGGGTCCGGGATACGCAGTATTTT	CASSVRVRDTQYF
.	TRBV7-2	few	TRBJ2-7	TGTGCCAGCAGCTTAGTAGTCGGGTTCCTTGGTGAGCAGTACTTC	CASSLVVGFLGEQYF
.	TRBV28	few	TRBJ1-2	TGTGCCAGCAGGTCCGCCGGAACAGGATTAACTAACTATGGCTACACCTTC	CASRSAGTGLTNYGYTF
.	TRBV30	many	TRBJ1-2	TGTGCCTGGAGTGTAAGCGGAGCCTATGGCTACACCTTC	CAWSVSGAYGYTF
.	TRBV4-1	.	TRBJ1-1	TGCGCCAGCAGCCAACAGGGTCTGAGCACTGAAGCTTTCTTT	CASSQQGLSTEAFF
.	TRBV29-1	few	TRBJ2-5	TGCAGCGTCAAGGGTCGGGGGGCTCCGGAGACCCAGTACTTC	CSVKGRGAPETQYF
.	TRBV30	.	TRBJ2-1	TGTGCCTGGAGTACGCTAGAGGGGAATGAGCAGTTCTTC	CAWSTLEGNEQFF
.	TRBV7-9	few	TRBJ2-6	TGTGCCAGCCCCCGAGGCGGCTCTGGGGCCAACGTCCTGACTTTC	CASPRGGSGANVLTF